This entry concerns a single TCR beta chain. CDR3 length: 16 amino acids. CDR1 is SGHTA and CDR2 is FQGNSA in the germline V gene. V was trimmed by 3 bases and J by 0 bases, leaving 13 bases between them. Sequencing was performed with immunoSEQ multiplex PCR; in TCRdb, only in-frame clones are kept and a portion is missing. This table has about 70,000 clones, about 94% appearing once. This sample stems from a study of technical replicates of blood from a handful of donors. The TCR was taken from a human donor in good health. The sample taken for sequencing was T cells isolated from PBMCs. This sequence joins TRBV7-2 and TRBJ2-3; TRBD1 might be the D (5 bases). CDR3 amino acids: CASSLQTVTSTDTQYF. In DNA form, the CDR3 reads TGTGCCAGCAGCTTGCAGACAGTCACTAGCACAGATACGCAGTATTTT. The complete variable domain, with remaining parts taken from reference TRBV7-2 and TRBJ2-3, reads GAGVSQSPSNKVTEKGKDVELRCDPISGHTALYWYRQSLGQGLEFLIYFQGNSAPDKSGLPSDRFSAERTGGSVSTLTIQRTQQEDSAVYLCASSLQTVTSTDTQYFGPGTRLTVL.